This T cell receptor beta chain was profiled in a study of T cells in Graves' hyperthyroidism and ophthalmopathy (dated by TCRdb to 2018 to 2020). Background on the whole study: Peripheral blood samples were taken at the time of initial diagnosis, prior to any treatment. The study also compared thyroid tissue and blood T-cell repertoires from about six Graves' hyperthyroidism patients. For training and testing, the roughly 97 patients in the discovery cohort were randomly divided in a 7:3 ratio. To identify TCR V-J signatures that set the groups apart, the researchers used a discovery cohort of more than 95 patients, made up of 43 with Graves' ophthalmopathy and about 55 with stable Graves' hyperthyroidism. TCR Vbeta CDR3 sequencing of around 130 peripheral blood samples (roughly 43 ophthalmopathy, 75 to 85 hyperthyroidism and roughly 17 progressor patients) is reported in the paper. After blood sampling, hyperthyroidism patients were treated with methimazole at a starting dose of 30 mg daily, and ophthalmopathy patients were treated with high-dose intravenous methylprednisolone. Prospective prediction of ophthalmopathy was tested in an independent validation cohort of some 20 hyperthyroidism patients and some 17 patients who later progressed to ophthalmopathy.

What the authors observed across the whole study: Ophthalmopathy was separated from stable hyperthyroidism by a 13 V-J signature model, with around 90% sensitivity and approximately 81% specificity obtained in cross-validation and 80%/75% obtained in testing. Blood samples also contained most of the expanded thyroid clonotypes (frequency above 0.001), which suggests that blood repertoires may reflect thyroid immune responses. Sample size was not statistically predetermined, and investigators were not blinded to group allocation. During validation, the model predicted progression to ophthalmopathy a median of around 6 months ahead of onset, with almost 71% sensitivity and 72.22% specificity.

Worth noting for this clonotype: What this receptor recognizes is not known. An end of the junction differs from the germline gene, which may be a read error.

The germline V gene (reference sequence) supplies CDR1 LNHDA and CDR2 SQIVND. The CDR3, cysteine through phenylalanine, is 14 amino acids long. The CDR3 DNA has 42 bases and is translated from base 1. TCR beta CDR3 regions were amplified from RNA transcripts. For the first round of RT-PCR on the TCR CDR3, the HTBI primer set was used together with the Qiagen OneStep RT-PCR kit. Libraries were constructed in a second round of multiplex PCR, after which size selection and purification were carried out. Libraries were sequenced paired-end with 100 bp reads on an Illumina HiSeq2000. The authors' pipeline ran thus. SOAPnuke was used to process the raw data, removing reads that contained adapters or uncalled bases, had a mean Phred below 15, or lacked an exact match to the constant primer or identifier. COPE v1.2.5 was used to merge the high-quality paired reads, and each unique nucleotide sequence was defined as a clonotype. Clonotypes were aligned to IMGT TRBV, TRBD and TRBJ reference segments using MiTCR v1.1. The analysis included only V-J combinations with a frequency above 0.0001, which together covered roughly 99% of the repertoires. The TCS score was defined as the ratio of F50 (clonal expansion) to E x V (chaos), calculated using BLOSUM62-based TCRdist between CDR3 peptides within each V-J. Welch's t-statistics and random forest reduced around 510 V-J features to under 15, which were used in a naive Bayes classifier (R e1071). TCRdb trimmed the raw reads at Q25, called clones with MiXCR and kept productive beta chains. Every distinct CDR3 protein forms one entry, paired with its most common genes and DNA. What appears here as the V and J calls and clone size reflects TCRdb's work, not the paper's. This sample holds approximately 480,000 distinct CDR3 sequences; around 21% were observed only once. About 26% of the sample comes from the top ten.

Stable Graves' hyperthyroidism was defined as the absence of progression to ophthalmopathy over 18 months of follow-up. Hyperthyroidism patients were aged 18 to 65 years and newly diagnosed, with disease duration of less than 2 months. The study excluded patients with uncontrolled infections, other autoimmune diseases, pregnancy or lactation. Diagnoses were established on the basis of clinical symptoms, serum thyroxine and TRAb, thyroid ultrasound, and orbital computed tomography. PBMCs were separated from roughly 10 ml of fresh peripheral blood using Ficoll-Paque density gradient centrifugation. Total RNA was extracted using Trizol reagent, and RNA quality was assessed on an Agilent 2100 Bioanalyzer.

The sequence came from a man aged 18 to 30 with Graves' hyperthyroidism. The sequence links TRBV19 to TRBJ1-1; there is no confident call for the D gene. The sequenced sample consisted of blood. The DNA sequence follows: TGTGCCAGTACCCCATGGGCAGGTAACACTGAAGCTTGCTTT. This codes for CASTPWAGNTEACF.